Listed below are T cell receptor beta chains from one sample, sequenced in a study of blood T cell repertoires in COVID-19. The table came from immunoSEQ multiplex PCR; TCRdb's copy has only in-frame clones and leaves some out. The sample shows about 130,000 clones, around 81% of them seen only once. Input material: peripheral blood. The receptors here all came from a man aged 25 to 40 with COVID-19, enrolled during active disease. Each CDR3 is given without its conserved first and last residue. A row's size may be missing; if present it is once, few, many or a size class.

V,size,J,CDR3
TRBV5-6,-,TRBJ1-2,ASSLGTGTLYGYT
TRBV19,once,TRBJ2-7,ASQSGGYEQY
TRBV5-5,-,TRBJ2-5,ASQTLSGGAGETQY
TRBV4-1,-,TRBJ1-4,ASSQVTIGDEKLF
TRBV27,-,TRBJ1-2,ASREQGIGGYT
TRBV11-2,-,TRBJ2-1,ASSRNLGSPDNEQF
TRBV4-2,once,TRBJ1-4,ASSLGGQTNEKLF
TRBV6-5,once,TRBJ2-1,ASRRTGSYNEQF
TRBV11-3,once,TRBJ2-7,ASSLGQQGYEQY
TRBV30,-,TRBJ2-2,ACRVLGRTTGELF